These 31 T cell receptor beta chains were sequenced from one sample in a study of blood T cell repertoires in COVID-19. Clones were read by immunoSEQ multiplex PCR, and TCRdb kept only the in-frame ones, dropping some. This repertoire shows a few hundred thousand clones, around 89% found once; its top ten account for roughly 6.5%. Sequencing used peripheral blood. The receptor source for this set is a man aged 18 to 35 who had recovered from COVID-19.

V gene TRBV9 combines with J gene TRBJ2-2; a possible D gene is TRBD2 (7 bases). This CDR3 contains 16 residues. Germline-derived CDR1 and CDR2 are SGDLS and YYNGEE. Trimming took 0 bases from V and 4 from J, leaving 13 bases between them. The CDR3 reads CASSVEGGTTTGELFF. The CDR3 DNA reads as TGTGCCAGCAGCGTAGAAGGGGGGACTACCACCGGGGAGCTGTTTTTT.

The chain links TRBV9 to TRBJ2-1, with 14 bases identical to TRBD2. From germline, CDR1 is SGDLS and CDR2 YYNGEE. This CDR3 contains 16 residues. The V gene end was trimmed by 4 bases and the J gene end by 7 bases; junction bases not matched to a gene: 7. The CDR3 nucleotides read TGTGCCAGCAGCATCGGGACTAGCGGGGGAATGAATGAGCAGTTCTTC. Translation: CASSIGTSGGMNEQFF.

This sequence joins TRBV7-9 and TRBJ2-7; 10 bases are shared with TRBD2. The length of the CDR3 is 19 residues. The J segment lost 6 bases and the V segment lost 4 bases, leaving 21 bases of the junction unmatched. Germline CDR1 reads SEHNR; CDR2 reads FQNEAQ (reference sequence). CDR3 nucleotide sequence: TGTGCCAGCAGCTGGTTAGGGACAAACCTAGCGGGAGTCCCCCTCGAGCAGTACTTC. Amino acid sequence: CASSWLGTNLAGVPLEQYF. Based on the CDR3 plus reference TRBV7-9 and TRBJ2-7, the full variable domain is DTGVSQNPRHKITKRGQNVTFRCDPISEHNRLYWYRQTLGQGPEFLTYFQNEAQLEKSRLLSDRFSAERPKGSFSTLEIQRTEQGDSAMYLCASSWLGTNLAGVPLEQYFGPGTRLTVT.

This clone was counted only a few times. The chain combines TRBV2 with TRBJ2-7; TRBD1 matches 9 bases. The CDR3 has 11 residues. V gave up 6 bases and J gave up 6 bases; unmatched junction bases: 0. In germline, CDR1 is SNHLY, CDR2 FYNNEI. CDR3 nucleotide sequence: TGTGCCAGCAGACAGGGGGCCGAGCAGTACTTC. Protein product: CASRQGAEQYF.

This rearrangement joins TRBV29-1 to TRBJ2-3, with D maybe TRBD2 (6 bases). Germline CDR1 is SQVTM and CDR2 is ANQGSEA. The CDR3 totals 15 residues. V lost 7 bases and J lost 3, with 20 bases in between. DNA for the CDR3: TGCAGCGCCACCGGGGGAACGACACGTACAGATACGCAGTATTTT. Its translation: CSATGGTTRTDTQYF.

The gene calls are TRBV14 and TRBJ2-6, with TRBD1 identical over 10 bases. Unmatched junction bases numbered 5, after V lost 5 bases and J lost 1 base. CDR1 SGHDN and CDR2 FVKESK come from the germline V gene. CDR3 length equals 17 residues. The chain's CDR3 is CASSLDRGTSGANVLTF. CDR3 coding DNA: TGTGCCAGCAGCTTGGACAGGGGGACTTCTGGGGCCAACGTCCTGACTTTC.

This chain connects TRBV19 to TRBJ2-1; 11 bases match TRBD2. Germline V lookup: CDR1 LNHDA, CDR2 SQIVND (reference sequence). The CDR3 extends over 16 amino acids. The CDR3 DNA reads as TGTGCTACGCGCCGTAGCGGGGGGGCGATCTACAATGAGCAGTTCTTC. Its protein product is CATRRSGGAIYNEQFF.

This clone is a singleton in its sample. This chain joins TRBV24-1 and TRBJ2-1; 12 bases agree with TRBD2. CDR1 is KGHDR, CDR2 SFDVKD, per germline. Trimming removed 5 bases from V and 5 bases from J; junction bases left unmatched: 12. This CDR3 region has 18 residues. CDR3 in amino acids: CATSAVPTSGGTHNEQFF. CDR3 DNA sequence: TGTGCCACCAGTGCCGTGCCCACTAGCGGGGGGACTCACAATGAGCAGTTCTTC.

This chain uses TRBV6-6 with TRBJ2-2, with TRBD2 matching over 7 bases. Per germline, CDR1 MNHNY and CDR2 SVGAGI (reference sequence). There are 16 residues in the CDR3. V trimming: 1 base; J trimming: 1 base; junction bases outside the gene matches: 3. The CDR3: CASSYWTRLNTGELFF. Here the CDR3 DNA reads TGTGCCAGCAGTTACTGGACTAGATTGAACACCGGGGAGCTGTTTTTT.

This chain joins TRBV25-1 and TRBJ2-5, with TRBD2 as a possible D gene (6 bases). The CDR3 extends over 15 amino acids. V gave up 0 bases and J gave up 2 bases, with 10 bases separating them. Germline CDR1 and CDR2: MGHDK and SYGVNS. The CDR3 DNA reads as TGTGCCAGCAGTGAATATAGCGGCTTTCAAGAGACCCAGTACTTC. Residues: CASSEYSGFQETQYF.

This chain links TRBV19 with TRBJ1-5, with D perhaps TRBD1 (6 bases). The CDR3 loop spans 15 amino acids. Germline loops: CDR1 LNHDA, CDR2 SQIVND (reference sequence). V shed 4 bases and J shed 1 base, with 11 bases lying between them. The CDR3 DNA is TGTGCCAGTAGTACCGTTGGACAGAGCAATCAGCCCCAGCATTTT. Protein sequence: CASSTVGQSNQPQHF.

The rearrangement joins TRBV5-6 to TRBJ1-2; possibly TRBD1 for D (6 bases). Germline V lookup: CDR1 SGHDT, CDR2 YYEEEE. This CDR3 is 15 amino acids long. V was shortened by 4 bases and J by 7 bases, with 20 bases between the two germline ends. CDR3 DNA: TGTGCCAGCAGCCCGGCCCCGGCAGGGGACGCTGGCTACACCTTC. It encodes CASSPAPAGDAGYTF.

The chain recombines TRBV18 with TRBJ2-2; D gene uncertain. Trimming pared 3 bases from V and 8 bases from J, leaving 7 bases between. CDR1 and CDR2 from the germline V gene are KGHSH and LQKENI. CDR3 length: 12 amino acids. This CDR3 is CASSPGEGELFF. The CDR3 DNA sequence: TGTGCCAGCTCACCGGGCGAGGGGGAGCTGTTTTTT.

J is TRBJ2-5 and V is TRBV6-6; 9 nucleotides match TRBD2. In germline, CDR1 is MNHNY, CDR2 SVGAGI (reference sequence). J lost 6 bases, V lost 8 bases, and 4 bases had no gene match. This CDR3 spans 12 amino acids. CDR3 protein: CASSAGGKTQYF. DNA of the CDR3: TGTGCCAGCTCAGCGGGGGGAAAGACCCAGTACTTC.

The chain joins TRBV19 to TRBJ2-7; no clear D. Germline V gives CDR1 LNHDA, CDR2 SQIVND (reference sequence). Trimming stripped 3 bases from V and 0 bases from J, with 15 bases between. CDR3 size: 16 residues. The CDR3 sequence: CASSISDSSYSYEQYF. For the CDR3, the DNA is TGTGCCAGTAGTATCTCCGATAGCTCCTACTCCTACGAGCAGTACTTC. Looking up the rest from reference TRBV19 and TRBJ2-7 gives the full variable domain: DGGITQSPKYLFRKEGQNVTLSCEQNLNHDAMYWYRQDPGQGLRLIYYSQIVNDFQKGDIAEGYSVSREKKESFPLTVTSAQKNPTAFYLCASSISDSSYSYEQYFGPGTRLTVT.

The chain combines TRBV3-1 (or the pseudogene TRBV3-2) with TRBJ2-2; maybe TRBD2 (5 bases). Germline CDR1 reads LGHDT; CDR2 reads YNNKEL (reference sequence). This CDR3 contains 14 residues. V gave up 4 bases and J gave up 6 bases, with 12 bases separating them. CDR3 amino acids: CASSLKEGPGELFF. Here the CDR3 DNA reads TGTGCCAGCAGCCTCAAAGAGGGTCCCGGGGAGCTGTTTTTT.

V usage is TRBV7-2 and J usage is TRBJ1-2; D perhaps matches TRBD1 (6 bases). The CDR3 length is 14 residues. Germline values: CDR1 SGHTA, CDR2 FQGNSA. V lost 2 bases to trimming and J lost 2 bases, with 9 bases between them. CDR3 residues: CASSLSGVNYGYTF. For the CDR3, the DNA is TGTGCCAGCAGCTTATCAGGGGTCAACTATGGCTACACCTTC.

The V gene is TRBV29-1, the J gene TRBJ1-2; D perhaps matches TRBD1 (5 bases). The CDR3 is 14 amino acids. Trimming removed 6 bases at V and 4 bases at J, with 18 bases between. Germline V gene lookup returns CDR1 SQVTM and CDR2 ANQGSEA. The CDR3 is CSVDDSPSPYGYTF. CDR3 nucleotide sequence: TGCAGCGTAGATGACAGTCCGTCCCCCTATGGCTACACCTTC.

The V call is TRBV20-1, the J call TRBJ2-1; no firm D call. Germline CDR1 DFQATT, CDR2 SNEGSKA (reference sequence). The CDR3 spans 10 residues. The germline V and J ends were trimmed by 3 bases and 10 bases, with 7 bases remaining between them. The CDR3 DNA follows: TGCAGTGCTAGTGGGCCGGAGCAGTTCTTC. It is translated as CSASGPEQFF.

J is TRBJ2-7 and V is TRBV10-2, with 9 bases aligning to TRBD1. Germline CDR1 reads WSHSY; CDR2 reads SAAADI. V lost 6 bases, J lost 2 bases, and 8 bases stayed unmatched. The CDR3 totals 15 residues. The CDR3 coding sequence is TGCGCCAGCAGCGCTACCGGGACAGGGCCCTACGAGCAGTACTTC. This gives the protein CASSATGTGPYEQYF.

The V and J genes are TRBV14 and TRBJ2-5; D remains unclear. Germline V gene sequence: CDR1 SGHDN, CDR2 FVKESK. This CDR3 is built from 13 residues. V lost 6 bases and J lost 4, with 12 bases in between. CDR3 in amino acids: CASSLELAETQYF. Written as DNA, the CDR3 is TGTGCCAGCAGTCTCGAGTTAGCAGAGACCCAGTACTTC.

This sequence joins TRBV9 and TRBJ1-2; 7 bases fit TRBD1. Germline CDR1 and CDR2: SGDLS and YYNGEE. The CDR3 is 16 amino acids. Trimming cost V 4 bases and J 1 base; bases outside gene matches: 10. The CDR3 protein is CASSRLGTENNYGYTF. CDR3 sequence (DNA): TGTGCCAGCAGCCGACTTGGGACAGAGAATAACTATGGCTACACCTTC.

This clone was seen a single time. The rearrangement joins TRBV5-1 to TRBJ2-3; 12 positions agree with TRBD2. The germline V gene has CDR1 SGHRS and CDR2 YFSETQ. Trimming at V came to 4 bases and at J to 2 bases, leaving 8 bases not matched to a gene. The CDR3 covers 17 residues. The CDR3 nucleotides read TGCGCCAGCAGCAAACCCGGGACTAGCGGGCTCACAGATACGCAGTATTTT. Protein product: CASSKPGTSGLTDTQYF.

The rearrangement links TRBV27 to TRBJ2-7, with 12 bases matching TRBD2. J gave up 5 bases and V 5 bases, and 10 bases lay outside the gene matches. The CDR3 runs to 16 residues. The germline V gene encodes CDR1 MNHEY and CDR2 SMNVEV (reference sequence). The CDR3 sequence: CASSAGTSGYYDEQYF. CDR3 in DNA: TGTGCCAGCAGTGCTGGGACTAGCGGGTACTACGACGAGCAGTACTTC.

V usage is TRBV9 and J usage is TRBJ2-3; 15 bases are a match to TRBD2. Trimming removed 3 bases from V and 4 bases from J; junction bases left unmatched: 12. Germline V gene sequence: CDR1 SGDLS, CDR2 YYNGEE. This CDR3 has 19 amino acids. In DNA, the CDR3 is TGTGCCAGCAGCGGCGGACTAGCGGGAGGGCACCCCGGGGCAGATACGCAGTATTTT. Protein product: CASSGGLAGGHPGADTQYF. The whole variable domain, remainder taken from reference TRBV9 and TRBJ2-3, is DSGVTQTPKHLITATGQRVTLRCSPRSGDLSVYWYQQSLDQGLQFLIQYYNGEERAKGNILERFSAQQFPDLHSELNLSSLELGDSALYFCASSGGLAGGHPGADTQYFGPGTRLTVL.

CDR3 coding DNA: TGCAGTGCTAGACAGGACTATGGCTACACCTTC. It encodes CSARQDYGYTF. The chain has TRBV20-1 and TRBJ1-2, with D hard to call. V was pared by 2 bases and J by 3 bases, with 4 bases between. This CDR3 is built from 11 residues. Germline loops: CDR1 DFQATT, CDR2 SNEGSKA (reference sequence).

The gene calls are TRBV4-1 and TRBJ2-1; D might be TRBD2 (5 bases). V was cut by 5 bases and J by 4 bases, with 15 bases left in between. The CDR3 totals 15 residues. Looked up from germline, CDR1 is MGHRA and CDR2 is YSYEKL. The chain's CDR3 is CASSGGSSQYNEQFF. The CDR3 DNA is TGCGCCAGCAGCGGCGGGTCCTCCCAATACAATGAGCAGTTCTTC.

The chain is built from TRBV2 and TRBJ2-7, with a tentative D call TRBD2 (6 bases). Trimming removed 7 bases from V and 0 bases from J, with 19 bases in between. Germline CDR1 is SNHLY and CDR2 is FYNNEI. CDR3 length: 16 residues. This CDR3 reads CASTPPLASYSYEQYF. CDR3 in DNA: TGTGCCAGCACCCCCCCGCTAGCGTCATACTCCTACGAGCAGTACTTC. The variable domain in full, completed from reference TRBV2 and TRBJ2-7, reads EPEVTQTPSHQVTQMGQEVILRCVPISNHLYFYWYRQILGQKVEFLVSFYNNEISEKSEIFDDQFSVERPDGSNFTLKIRSTKLEDSAMYFCASTPPLASYSYEQYFGPGTRLTVT.

V gene TRBV10-1 combines with J gene TRBJ1-2; D call uncertain. Per germline, CDR1 WNHNN and CDR2 SYGVQD (reference sequence). With 6 bases removed from V and 6 bases from J, the gap between germline ends came to 14 bases. CDR3 length: 13 residues. CDR3 protein: CASRGGNEDGYTF. CDR3 nucleotides: TGCGCCAGCAGAGGAGGGAATGAGGATGGCTACACCTTC.

This chain joins TRBV7-2 and TRBJ2-3; 15 bases map to TRBD2. The CDR3 sequence is 17 residues long. CDR1 SGHTA and CDR2 FQGNSA come from the germline V gene. The V and J ends lost 5 bases and 4 bases, in that order; junction bases with no gene match: 7. CDR3 DNA sequence: TGTGCCAGCAGCCCCTGGACTAGCGGGGGGGCCGCAGATACGCAGTATTTT. Translated, it gives CASSPWTSGGAADTQYF.

This clone appeared a few times. The gene calls are TRBV10-1 and TRBJ1-5; D gene unclear. Germline-derived CDR1 and CDR2 are WNHNN and SYGVQD (reference sequence). The V end lost 0 bases, the J end lost 9 bases, and 6 bases lay between the germline ends. The CDR3 runs 12 residues. DNA for the CDR3: TGCGCCAGCAGTGAGTCCGGAGGGCCCCAGCATTTT. Its protein is CASSESGGPQHF.